The T cell receptor beta chain under discussion was sequenced for a study of T-cell reconstitution after alpha-beta-depleted transplantation in children. Unique molecular identifiers were used to barcode this TCRbeta library. One entry per CDR3 protein, called by TCRdb with MiXCR from the PCR reads. The sample holds about 980,000 distinct CDR3 sequences, about 26% seen once. The V gene's germline CDR1 is LNHNV and CDR2 YYDKDF (reference sequence). The V and J ends lost 1 base and 6 bases respectively, with 11 bases between them. The CDR3 sequence is 14 residues long. The chain links TRBV15 to TRBJ2-3; unclear D gene. This TCR was recovered from a boy under three years old who had a stem cell transplant for SCID, so the T cells may come from the graft donor. Sequences were derived from PBMCs, mostly from graft donor cells, sampled 360 days after TCRalphabeta/CD19-depleted stem cell transplant. The CDR3 protein is CATSRVSPWDTQYF. CDR3 coding DNA: TGTGCCACCAGCAGAGTGTCCCCGTGGGATACGCAGTATTTT.